This note documents a single T cell receptor beta chain sequence. This record comes from a study of blood T cell repertoires in COVID-19. As for the study in general: Sites across the United States, Italy and Spain contributed samples from acute and convalescent COVID-19.

This CDR3 spans 14 amino acids. Germline assignment: CDR1 MDHEN and CDR2 SYDVKM. The trim removed 9 bases at V and 8 bases at J, leaving 7 bases unmatched. The assay was immunoSEQ multiplex PCR, and TCRdb's table has in-frame clones only and misses some. The repertoire holds 150,000 to 200,000 clones, with roughly 80% as singletons. One Seattle source followed patients from active infection through their disease course. What was sequenced was peripheral blood. The chain couples TRBV28 to TRBJ2-1, with 13 bases aligning to TRBD2. This TCR derives from a woman aged 70-85 years with COVID-19, enrolled during active disease. CDR3 protein: CASRTSGRRHEQFF. The CDR3 DNA reads as TGTGCCAGTAGGACTAGCGGGAGACGTCATGAGCAGTTCTTC. The full variable domain, completed using reference TRBV28 and TRBJ2-1, is DVKVTQSSRYLVKRTGEKVFLECVQDMDHENMFWYRQDPGLGLRLIYFSYDVKMKEKGDIPEGYSVSREKKERFSLILESASTNQTSMYLCASRTSGRRHEQFFGPGTRLTVL.